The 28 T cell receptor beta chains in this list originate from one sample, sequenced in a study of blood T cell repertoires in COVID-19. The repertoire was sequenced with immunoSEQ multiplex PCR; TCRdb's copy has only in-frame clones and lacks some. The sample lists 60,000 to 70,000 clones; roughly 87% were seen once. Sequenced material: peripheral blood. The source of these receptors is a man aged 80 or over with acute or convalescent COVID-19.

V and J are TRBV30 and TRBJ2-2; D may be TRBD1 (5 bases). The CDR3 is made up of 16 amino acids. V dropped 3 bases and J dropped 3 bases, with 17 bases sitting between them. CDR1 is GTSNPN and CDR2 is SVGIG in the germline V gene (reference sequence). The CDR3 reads CAWRATRTLYTGELFF. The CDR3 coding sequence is TGTGCCTGGAGAGCTACCCGGACACTTTACACCGGGGAGCTGTTTTTT.

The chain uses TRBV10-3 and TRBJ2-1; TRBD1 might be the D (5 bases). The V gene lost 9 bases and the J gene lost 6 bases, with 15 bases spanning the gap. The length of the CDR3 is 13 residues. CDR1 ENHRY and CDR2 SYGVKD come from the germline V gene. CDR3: CAIQGQGGNEQFF. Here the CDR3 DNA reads TGTGCCATTCAGGGTCAAGGCGGCAATGAGCAGTTCTTC.

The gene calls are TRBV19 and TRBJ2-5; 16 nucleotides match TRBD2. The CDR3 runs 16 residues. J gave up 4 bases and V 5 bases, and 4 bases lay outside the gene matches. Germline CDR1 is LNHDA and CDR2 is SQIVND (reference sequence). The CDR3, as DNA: TGTGCCAGTAGTCCAGGGACTAGCGGGAGGGTAGAGACCCAGTACTTC. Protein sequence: CASSPGTSGRVETQYF.

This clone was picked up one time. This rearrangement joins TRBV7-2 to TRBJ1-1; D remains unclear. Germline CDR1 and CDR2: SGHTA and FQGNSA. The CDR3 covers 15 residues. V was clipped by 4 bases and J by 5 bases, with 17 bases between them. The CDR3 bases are TGTGCCAGCAGCTCCGAGGCCGGGCCGGGAACTGAAGCTTTCTTT. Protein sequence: CASSSEAGPGTEAFF.

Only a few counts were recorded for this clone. CDR3 DNA sequence: TGTGCCAGCAGCTTAGTCGGGGTGACTAATGAAAAACTGTTTTTT. Protein: CASSLVGVTNEKLFF. The rearrangement joins TRBV7-2 to TRBJ1-4; D uncertain. Trimming took off 1 base at V and 2 bases at J, with 8 bases between the two ends. The CDR3 spans 15 residues. The V gene's germline CDR1 is SGHTA and CDR2 FQGNSA.

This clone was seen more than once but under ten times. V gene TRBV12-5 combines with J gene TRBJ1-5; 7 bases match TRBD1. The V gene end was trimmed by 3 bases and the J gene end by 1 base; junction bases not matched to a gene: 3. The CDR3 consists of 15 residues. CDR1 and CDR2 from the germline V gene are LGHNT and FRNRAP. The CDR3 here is CASGFQGGSNQPQHF. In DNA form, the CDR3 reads TGTGCTAGTGGTTTTCAGGGGGGCAGCAATCAGCCCCAGCATTTT.

CDR3 protein: CASSIGLAGPGGTGELFF. The CDR3 region has the DNA TGTGCCAGTAGTATCGGACTAGCGGGGCCCGGGGGGACCGGGGAGCTGTTTTTT. The gene calls are TRBV19 and TRBJ2-2; 12 nucleotides line up with TRBD2. The CDR3 totals 18 residues. V dropped 3 bases and J dropped 5; count of bases not matched to a gene: 10. Germline V CDR1 and CDR2: LNHDA, SQIVND (reference sequence).

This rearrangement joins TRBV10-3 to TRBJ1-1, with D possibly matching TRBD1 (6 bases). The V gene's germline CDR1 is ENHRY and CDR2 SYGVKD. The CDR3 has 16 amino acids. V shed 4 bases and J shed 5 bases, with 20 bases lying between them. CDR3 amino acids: CAISASSGDRRTEAFF. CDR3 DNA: TGTGCCATCAGTGCCAGTTCGGGCGACAGGAGGACTGAAGCTTTCTTT.

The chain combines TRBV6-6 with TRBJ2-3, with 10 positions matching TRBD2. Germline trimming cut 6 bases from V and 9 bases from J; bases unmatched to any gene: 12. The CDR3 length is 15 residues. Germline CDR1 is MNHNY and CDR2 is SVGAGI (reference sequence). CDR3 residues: CASSAGASGSSTQYF. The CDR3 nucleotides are TGTGCCAGCAGCGCCGGCGCTAGCGGGAGTAGCACGCAGTATTTT.

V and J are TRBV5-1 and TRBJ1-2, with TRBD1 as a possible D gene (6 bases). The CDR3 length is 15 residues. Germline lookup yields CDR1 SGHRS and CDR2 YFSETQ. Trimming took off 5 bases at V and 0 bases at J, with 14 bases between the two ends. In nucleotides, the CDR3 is TGCGCCAGCAGATCCGGGACACCCGCTAACTATGGCTACACCTTC. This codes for CASRSGTPANYGYTF. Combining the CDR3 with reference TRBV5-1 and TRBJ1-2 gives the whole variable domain KAGVTQTPRYLIKTRGQQVTLSCSPISGHRSVSWYQQTPGQGLQFLFEYFSETQRNKGNFPGRFSGRQFSNSRSEMNVSTLELGDSALYLCASRSGTPANYGYTFGSGTRLTVV.

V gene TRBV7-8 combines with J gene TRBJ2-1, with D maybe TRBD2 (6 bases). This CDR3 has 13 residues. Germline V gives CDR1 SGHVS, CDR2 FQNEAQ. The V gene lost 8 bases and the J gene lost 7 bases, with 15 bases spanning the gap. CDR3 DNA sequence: TGTGCCAGCTGGTACGGGAGCTCAAATGAGCAGTTCTTC. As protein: CASWYGSSNEQFF.

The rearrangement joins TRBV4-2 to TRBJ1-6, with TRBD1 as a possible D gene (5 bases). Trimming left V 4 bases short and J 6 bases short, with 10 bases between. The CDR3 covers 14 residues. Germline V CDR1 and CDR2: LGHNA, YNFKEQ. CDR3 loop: CASSPDRFNSPLHF. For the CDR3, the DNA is TGTGCCAGCAGCCCCGACAGATTTAATTCACCCCTCCACTTT.

CDR3 region: CASSPRSISSETQYF. The CDR3 nucleotides are TGTGCCAGCAGCCCCCGTAGTATATCATCCGAGACCCAGTACTTC. This sequence joins TRBV7-2 and TRBJ2-5; D unclear. The V end lost 5 bases, the J end lost 5 bases, and 18 bases lay between the germline ends. CDR3 size: 15 residues. CDR1 and CDR2 (germline): SGHTA, FQGNSA. Together with reference TRBV7-2 and TRBJ2-5, the CDR3 gives the full variable domain: GAGVSQSPSNKVTEKGKDVELRCDPISGHTALYWYRQSLGQGLEFLIYFQGNSAPDKSGLPSDRFSAERTGGSVSTLTIQRTQQEDSAVYLCASSPRSISSETQYFGPGTRLLVL.

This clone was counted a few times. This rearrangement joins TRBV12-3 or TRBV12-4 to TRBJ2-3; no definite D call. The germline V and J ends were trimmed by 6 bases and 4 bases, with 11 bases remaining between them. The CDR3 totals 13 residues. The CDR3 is CASRTSGADTQYF. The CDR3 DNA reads TGTGCCAGCAGGACGTCGGGTGCAGATACGCAGTATTTT.

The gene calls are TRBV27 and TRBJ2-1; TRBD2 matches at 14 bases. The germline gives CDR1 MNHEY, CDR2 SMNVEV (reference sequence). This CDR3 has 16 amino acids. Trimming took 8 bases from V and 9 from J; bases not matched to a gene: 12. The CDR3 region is CASALGLAGVGSEQFF. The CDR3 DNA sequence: TGTGCCAGCGCCCTGGGACTAGCGGGAGTGGGCAGTGAGCAGTTCTTC.

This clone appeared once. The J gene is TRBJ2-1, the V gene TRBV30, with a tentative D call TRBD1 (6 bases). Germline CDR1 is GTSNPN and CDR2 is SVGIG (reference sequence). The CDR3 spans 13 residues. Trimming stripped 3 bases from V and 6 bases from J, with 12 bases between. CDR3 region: CAWRGGASNEQFF. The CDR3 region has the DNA TGTGCCTGGAGAGGGGGAGCCTCCAATGAGCAGTTCTTC.

CDR3 nucleotides: TGTGCCAGCAGCTTAGGGGAGGGGACCCAGTACTTC. Protein product: CASSLGEGTQYF. The rearrangement links TRBV5-6 to TRBJ2-5; the match to TRBD2 covers 7 bases. The germline V gene encodes CDR1 SGHDT and CDR2 YYEEEE. The junction had 2 bases not matched to a gene; V was cut back by 2 bases and J by 7 bases. CDR3 length equals 12 residues.

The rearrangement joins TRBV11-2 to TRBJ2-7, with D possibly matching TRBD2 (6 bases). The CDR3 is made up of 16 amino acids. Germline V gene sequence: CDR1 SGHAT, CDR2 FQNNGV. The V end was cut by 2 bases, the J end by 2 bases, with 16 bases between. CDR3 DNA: TGTGCCAGCAGCTTAATCCCGCTAGCGCCTACCTACGAGCAGTACTTC. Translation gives CASSLIPLAPTYEQYF.

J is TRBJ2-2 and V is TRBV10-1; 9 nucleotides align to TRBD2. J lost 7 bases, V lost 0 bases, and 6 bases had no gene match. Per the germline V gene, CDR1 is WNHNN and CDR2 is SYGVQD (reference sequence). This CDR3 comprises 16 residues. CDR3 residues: CASSESGGRAGGELFF. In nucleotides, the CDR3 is TGCGCCAGCAGTGAGTCTGGCGGGAGGGCCGGCGGGGAGCTGTTTTTT.

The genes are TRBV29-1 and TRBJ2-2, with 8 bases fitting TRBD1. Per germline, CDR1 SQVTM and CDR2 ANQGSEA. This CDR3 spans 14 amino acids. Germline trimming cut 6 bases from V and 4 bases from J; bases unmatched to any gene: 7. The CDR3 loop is CSVSTGVRTGELFF. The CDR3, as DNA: TGCAGCGTGTCGACAGGGGTCCGCACCGGGGAGCTGTTTTTT.

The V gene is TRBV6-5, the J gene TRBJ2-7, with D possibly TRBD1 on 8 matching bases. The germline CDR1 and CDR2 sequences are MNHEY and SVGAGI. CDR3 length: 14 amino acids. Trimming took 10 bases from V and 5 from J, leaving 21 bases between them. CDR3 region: CATRGQGGINEQYF. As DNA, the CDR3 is TGTGCCACGCGCGGACAGGGAGGGATTAACGAGCAGTACTTC.

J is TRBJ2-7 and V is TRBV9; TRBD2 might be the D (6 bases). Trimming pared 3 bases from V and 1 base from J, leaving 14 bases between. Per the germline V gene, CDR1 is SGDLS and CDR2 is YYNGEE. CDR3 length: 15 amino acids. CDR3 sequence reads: CASSARDSKSYEQYF. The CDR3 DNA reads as TGTGCCAGCAGCGCTCGGGACTCCAAATCCTACGAGCAGTACTTC.

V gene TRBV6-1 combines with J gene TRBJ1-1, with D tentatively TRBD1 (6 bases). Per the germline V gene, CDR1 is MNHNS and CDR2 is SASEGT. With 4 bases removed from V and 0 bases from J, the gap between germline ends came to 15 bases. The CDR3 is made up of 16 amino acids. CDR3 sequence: CASSARGGALNTEAFF. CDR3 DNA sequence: TGTGCCAGCAGTGCCAGGGGTGGCGCTTTGAACACTGAAGCTTTCTTT.

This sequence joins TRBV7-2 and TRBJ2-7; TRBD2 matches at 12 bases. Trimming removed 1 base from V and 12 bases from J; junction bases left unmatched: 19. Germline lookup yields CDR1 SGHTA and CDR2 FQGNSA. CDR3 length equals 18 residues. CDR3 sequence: CASSLGLAGGNRAGTRYF. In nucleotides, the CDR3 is TGTGCCAGCAGCTTAGGGCTAGCGGGGGGGAACCGCGCTGGAACGAGGTACTTC.

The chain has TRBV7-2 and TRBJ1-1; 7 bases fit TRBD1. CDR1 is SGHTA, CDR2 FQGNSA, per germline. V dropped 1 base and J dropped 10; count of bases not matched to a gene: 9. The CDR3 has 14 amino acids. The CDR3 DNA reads TGTGCCAGCAGCTTAGAGTCGACAGGGAAAGGAGCTTTCTTT. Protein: CASSLESTGKGAFF.

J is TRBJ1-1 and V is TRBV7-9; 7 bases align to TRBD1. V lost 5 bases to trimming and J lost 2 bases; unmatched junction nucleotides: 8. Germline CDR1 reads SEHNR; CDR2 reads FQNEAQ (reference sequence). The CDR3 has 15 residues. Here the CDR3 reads CASSPRRGTNTEAFF. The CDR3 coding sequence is TGTGCCAGCAGCCCTCGCAGGGGGACAAACACTGAAGCTTTCTTT.

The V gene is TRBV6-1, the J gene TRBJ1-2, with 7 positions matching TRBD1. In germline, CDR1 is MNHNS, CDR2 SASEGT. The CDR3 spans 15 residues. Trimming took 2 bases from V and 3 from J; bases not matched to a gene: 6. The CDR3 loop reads CASSEFTGVHYGYTF. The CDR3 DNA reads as TGTGCCAGCAGTGAATTCACAGGGGTACACTATGGCTACACCTTC.

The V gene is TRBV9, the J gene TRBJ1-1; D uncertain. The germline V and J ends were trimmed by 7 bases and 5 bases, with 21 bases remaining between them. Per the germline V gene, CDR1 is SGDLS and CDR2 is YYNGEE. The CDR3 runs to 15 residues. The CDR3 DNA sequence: TGTGCCAGCGCCGGTGACTCCTCTGGGAGGACTGAAGCTTTCTTT. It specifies CASAGDSSGRTEAFF.